This entry lists 4 T cell receptor beta chains sequenced from one sample in a study of T cell repertoires and HLA-DP antigens. This table comes from immunoSEQ multiplex PCR, and its TCRdb copy is limited to in-frame clones, with some not included. The sample holds about 73,000 clones, over 75% seen once. These TCRs' antigens remain unknown. Material: CD4+ T cells from PBMCs. Source of these receptors: a man aged 55 to 70 in good health and CMV-seronegative.

The genes are TRBV7-9 and TRBJ1-4, with a possible D match to TRBD1 (6 bases). Per germline, CDR1 SEHNR and CDR2 FQNEAQ (reference sequence). V lost 4 bases and J 8 bases, leaving 8 bases between the germline ends. The CDR3 extends over 12 amino acids. The CDR3 region is CASSSDSEKLFF. CDR3 DNA sequence: TGTGCCAGCAGCTCGGACAGCGAAAAACTGTTTTTT.

The rearrangement uses TRBV15 and TRBJ1-5; 11 positions match TRBD1. The CDR3 length is 15 residues. The ends lost 3 bases at V and 6 bases at J; junction bases unmatched: 4. The germline CDR1 and CDR2 sequences are LNHNV and YYDKDF (reference sequence). The CDR3 DNA is TGTGCCACCAGCAGGGACAGGGGGCCAGGTCAGCCCCAGCATTTT. As protein: CATSRDRGPGQPQHF.

The rearrangement joins TRBV7-2 to TRBJ2-1; D gene unclear. Germline-derived CDR1 and CDR2 are SGHTA and FQGNSA. V was pared by 2 bases and J by 7 bases, with 9 bases between. The CDR3 is made up of 13 amino acids. The CDR3 DNA follows: TGTGCCAGCAGCTTACCCAATAGTAATGAGCAGTTCTTC. Its protein is CASSLPNSNEQFF.

This chain links TRBV7-8 with TRBJ1-5; a possible D gene is TRBD1 (6 bases). V shed 5 bases and J shed 6 bases, with 14 bases lying between them. CDR1 SGHVS and CDR2 FQNEAQ come from the germline V gene. The CDR3 contains 14 residues. CDR3 region: CASSPTGNGQPQHF. CDR3 coding DNA: TGTGCCAGCAGCCCCACAGGGAACGGTCAGCCCCAGCATTTT.